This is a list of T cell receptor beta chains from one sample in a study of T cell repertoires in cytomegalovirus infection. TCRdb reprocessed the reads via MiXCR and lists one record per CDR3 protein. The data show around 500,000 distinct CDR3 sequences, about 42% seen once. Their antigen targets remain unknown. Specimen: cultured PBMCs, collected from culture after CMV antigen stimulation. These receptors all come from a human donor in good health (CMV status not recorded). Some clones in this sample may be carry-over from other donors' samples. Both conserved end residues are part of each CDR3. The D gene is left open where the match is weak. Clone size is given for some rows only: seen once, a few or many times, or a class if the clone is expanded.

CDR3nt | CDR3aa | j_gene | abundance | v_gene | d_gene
TGTGCCAGCAGTTGGGGTAGGAAGAGAACCGAAGCTTTCTTT | CASSWGRKRTEAFF | TRBJ1-1 | . | TRBV27 | .
TGCGCCAGCAGGCCCGGGACAGGGGAGATCCTGGCCAAAAACATTCAGTACTTC | CASRPGTGEILAKNIQYF | TRBJ2-4 | few | TRBV4-1 | TRBD1
TGCGCCAGCAGCCAAGATCTGGAAGAGACCCAGTACTTC | CASSQDLEETQYF | TRBJ2-5 | . | TRBV4-3 | .
TGTGCCAGCTCGGGGACAGGGGTGTTCAATCAGCCCCAGCATTTT | CASSGTGVFNQPQHF | TRBJ1-5 | . | TRBV18 | TRBD1
TGTGCCAGCAGTTCGGACAGGGGGCTAGTGGAGACCCAGTACTTC | CASSSDRGLVETQYF | TRBJ2-5 | . | TRBV6-6 | TRBD1
TGTGCCAGCAGCCAGAAGGGAGGGTACGAGCAGTACTTC | CASSQKGGYEQYF | TRBJ2-7 | . | TRBV7-6 | TRBD2
TGTGCCAGCTCACCAGAGTGGGTGGGACAGCCCCAGCATTTT | CASSPEWVGQPQHF | TRBJ1-5 | . | TRBV18 | .
TGTGCCAGTAGTGAACAGGGTTCCACTGAAGCTTTCTTT | CASSEQGSTEAFF | TRBJ1-1 | . | TRBV19 | .
TGTGCCAGCAGCTTGACACCAGCGGGGGGGCCATTCATCCAAGAGACCCAGTACTTC | CASSLTPAGGPFIQETQYF | TRBJ2-5 | . | TRBV7-4 | TRBD2
TGTGCCAGCGGAAGGGGCCCCACTGAGCAGTTCTTC | CASGRGPTEQFF | TRBJ2-1 | . | TRBV27 | .
TGTGCCAGCAGTGGATCGACAGGGGTCACCAACTACGAGCAGTACTTC | CASSGSTGVTNYEQYF | TRBJ2-7 | once | TRBV6-2/TRBV6-3 | TRBD1
TGTGCCAGCAGTTATTCCGGGGAGCTGTTTTTT | CASSYSGELFF | TRBJ2-2 | . | TRBV12-3/TRBV12-4 | .
TGTGCCAGCAGGGCACTATCGGGGGGCACGGGACAGCCCCAGCATTTT | CASRALSGGTGQPQHF | TRBJ1-5 | . | TRBV2 | .
TGTGCCAGCAGCCAAGGCCGGAGCGATGAGCAGTTCTTC | CASSQGRSDEQFF | TRBJ2-1 | . | TRBV5-6 | .
TGTGCCACCCTTGGGGCCGGGGAGCTGTTTTTT | CATLGAGELFF | TRBJ2-2 | . | TRBV24-1 | .
TGTGCCACCCTTGGTCAGGGTCCGGTCAATGAGCAGTTCTTC | CATLGQGPVNEQFF | TRBJ2-1 | . | TRBV10-3 | .